Below, 25 T cell receptor beta chains from the same sample are listed, as sequenced in a study of CD8+ T cells in alopecia areata. Specified treatment: oral pan-JAK inhibitor, 5-10 mg twice daily. Once RNA had been extracted, it was reverse transcribed into cDNA to act as the sequencing template. Sequencing was performed with immunoSEQ multiplex PCR; in TCRdb, only in-frame clones are kept and a portion is missing. The table includes 120,000 or so clones, over 60% detected once. The source material was CD4+ T cells sorted from blood, sampled at week 4, from a patient treated with tofacitinib. These receptors originate from a human donor with alopecia areata.

Remarks on this clone: In the same sample, other DNA sequences code for this CDR3. This sequence joins TRBV20-1 and TRBJ2-1; D gene unclear. The CDR3 is 11 amino acids. In germline, CDR1 is DFQATT, CDR2 SNEGSKA (reference sequence). V was clipped by 1 base and J by 9 bases, with 7 bases between them. CDR3 in amino acids: CSARVRGEQFF. CDR3 in DNA: TGCAGTGCTAGAGTGCGCGGTGAGCAGTTCTTC.

The CDR3 DNA reads TGCGCCAGCAGCCAAGCCTTGGGGGGGGAAGAGACCCAGTACTTC. This sequence encodes CASSQALGGEETQYF. J is TRBJ2-5 and V is TRBV4-3; TRBD2 aligns across 7 bases. This CDR3 spans 15 amino acids. Germline-derived CDR1 and CDR2 are LGHNA and YSLEER. V dropped 1 base and J dropped 3; count of bases not matched to a gene: 5.

This sequence joins TRBV6-5 and TRBJ1-3; no firm D call. Deletions cut 0 bases from V and 3 bases from J, with 12 bases between. CDR1 MNHEY and CDR2 SVGAGI come from the germline V gene. The CDR3 spans 16 residues. As DNA, the CDR3 is TGTGCCAGCAGTTACTCGATGCCGGTTAGTGGAAACACCATATATTTT. It encodes CASSYSMPVSGNTIYF.

The V and J genes are TRBV29-1 and TRBJ2-1, with TRBD1 identical over 8 bases. Germline lookup yields CDR1 SQVTM and CDR2 ANQGSEA. The V segment lost 6 bases and the J segment 10 bases; nucleotides outside the gene matches: 17. The CDR3 has 15 amino acids. The CDR3 spells CSVGRTSGQGGEQFF. Written as DNA, the CDR3 is TGCAGCGTGGGACGAACCAGCGGACAGGGTGGCGAGCAGTTCTTC.

V and J are TRBV30 and TRBJ1-2; weak D call: TRBD1 (5 bases). V was trimmed by 2 bases and J by 8 bases, leaving 12 bases between them. This CDR3 is 12 amino acids long. Germline V gene lookup returns CDR1 GTSNPN and CDR2 SVGIG (reference sequence). Here the CDR3 DNA reads TGTGCCTGGAGTAGAAGGGGTGAAGGCTACACCTTC. Amino acid sequence: CAWSRRGEGYTF.

This clone was counted once. The chain combines TRBV6-5 with TRBJ2-3; D is perhaps TRBD2 (5 bases). The CDR3 is made up of 13 amino acids. The germline V gene has CDR1 MNHEY and CDR2 SVGAGI. Trimming stripped 7 bases from V and 1 base from J, with 9 bases between. CDR3 nucleotide sequence: TGTGCCAGCAATACCGGGGGCACAGATACGCAGTATTTT. Its translation is CASNTGGTDTQYF.

V and J are TRBV11-1 and TRBJ1-2; D remains ambiguous. The CDR3 covers 15 residues. V was shortened by 0 bases and J by 3 bases, with 11 bases between the two germline ends. The germline V gene has CDR1 SGHAT and CDR2 FQDESV (reference sequence). The CDR3 sequence: CASSLAAGNDYGYTF. CDR3 in DNA: TGTGCCAGCAGCTTAGCAGCGGGCAACGACTATGGCTACACCTTC.

The chain combines TRBV2 with TRBJ1-2; TRBD1 matches at 9 bases. The CDR3 consists of 12 residues. V gave up 6 bases and J gave up 4 bases; unmatched junction bases: 0. Germline lookup yields CDR1 SNHLY and CDR2 FYNNEI. The CDR3 coding sequence is TGTGCCAGCAGGGACAGGGGCTATGGCTACACCTTC. Its translation: CASRDRGYGYTF.

CDR3 amino acids: CASKPPTNEKLFF. CDR3 DNA: TGTGCCAGCAAACCCCCAACTAATGAAAAACTGTTTTTT. The genes are TRBV2 and TRBJ1-4; no firm D call. Germline CDR1 is SNHLY and CDR2 is FYNNEI. Trimming pared 7 bases from V and 0 bases from J, leaving 6 bases between. The CDR3 consists of 13 residues.

The gene calls are TRBV28 and TRBJ2-7; tentatively, D is TRBD1 or TRBD2 (5 bases each). In germline, CDR1 is MDHEN, CDR2 SYDVKM. The CDR3 consists of 17 residues. Trimming shortened V by 7 bases and J by 3 bases, and 25 bases separated the two germline ends. CDR3 nucleotide sequence: TGTGCCAGCACTCCAAATGCCGGGACCGCGAACCGCTACGAGCAGTACTTC. Its protein product is CASTPNAGTANRYEQYF.

This chain uses TRBV6-5 with TRBJ2-6, with 7 bases that match TRBD1. The CDR3 loop spans 15 amino acids. CDR1 and CDR2 from the germline V gene are MNHEY and SVGAGI. The junction had 2 bases not matched to a gene; V was cut back by 6 bases and J by 0 bases. In DNA form, the CDR3 reads TGTGCCAGCAGGGACAGGAGCTCTGGGGCCAACGTCCTGACTTTC. Encoded protein: CASRDRSSGANVLTF.

This clone was counted many times. The chain employs TRBV7-2 and TRBJ2-3, with D perhaps TRBD1 (7 bases). The CDR3 sequence is 15 residues long. Per the germline V gene, CDR1 is SGHTA and CDR2 is FQGNSA. The ends were cut back, 2 bases at V and 2 bases at J, with 11 bases in the middle. The CDR3 nucleotides read TGTGCCAGCAGCTTACAGGGGGGAGACACAGATACGCAGTATTTT. Amino acid sequence: CASSLQGGDTDTQYF.

There are a few counts of this clone. The chain employs TRBV5-1 and TRBJ2-2; 8 nucleotides agree with TRBD1. This CDR3 spans 16 amino acids. In germline, CDR1 is SGHRS, CDR2 YFSETQ. V trimming: 0 bases; J trimming: 4 bases; junction bases outside the gene matches: 5. The DNA for the CDR3 is TGCGCCAGCAGCTTGGGACAGGGGACGTCCACCGGGGAGCTGTTTTTT. This sequence encodes CASSLGQGTSTGELFF.

Concerning this clone: Germline is not matched at one junction end, which may reflect a read error. The V call is TRBV5-1, the J call TRBJ2-5; D may be TRBD1 (5 bases). Germline loops: CDR1 SGHRS, CDR2 YFSETQ. CDR3 length equals 12 residues. The CDR3 nucleotides read TGTGCCAGCACCAGGGATAGAGAGACCCAGTACTTC. Its protein is CASTRDRETQYF.

The V gene is TRBV29-1, the J gene TRBJ2-7; D remains ambiguous. V was shortened by 4 bases and J by 3 bases, with 10 bases between the two germline ends. The CDR3 covers 12 residues. Germline V gene data show CDR1 as SQVTM and CDR2 as ANQGSEA. The DNA for the CDR3 is TGCAGCGTTGGAGGTGATCGCTACGAGCAGTACTTC. This translates into CSVGGDRYEQYF.

V usage is TRBV2 and J usage is TRBJ1-5, with TRBD1 as a possible D gene (6 bases). The length of the CDR3 is 12 residues. Germline CDR1 is SNHLY and CDR2 is FYNNEI. Trimming stripped 7 bases from V and 9 bases from J, with 13 bases between. CDR3 residues: CASKSEQGPQHF. The DNA for the CDR3 is TGTGCCAGCAAATCCGAACAGGGGCCCCAGCATTTT.

The chain carries TRBV9 and TRBJ2-5; unclear D gene. The CDR3 spans 13 residues. CDR1 SGDLS and CDR2 YYNGEE come from the germline V gene. Trimming removed 3 bases at V and 1 base at J, with 7 bases between. The CDR3 spells CASSAGTQETQYF. Written as DNA, the CDR3 is TGTGCCAGCAGCGCCGGCACCCAAGAGACCCAGTACTTC.

This chain connects TRBV6-1 to TRBJ2-6; tentative D call: TRBD1 (5 bases). V shed 7 bases and J shed 5 bases, with 15 bases lying between them. This CDR3 is 15 amino acids long. The germline V gene encodes CDR1 MNHNS and CDR2 SASEGT. The DNA for the CDR3 is TGTGCCAGCAAGGACACGGACGGATGGGCCAACGTCCTGACTTTC. This encodes CASKDTDGWANVLTF.

The gene calls are TRBV7-9 and TRBJ2-4; TRBD1 matches at 8 bases. The CDR3 has 16 residues. Germline V gene lookup returns CDR1 SEHNR and CDR2 FQNEAQ (reference sequence). Trimming removed 3 bases from V and 0 bases from J; junction bases left unmatched: 4. The CDR3 is CASSLGGQGAKNIQYF. In DNA form, the CDR3 reads TGTGCCAGCAGCTTGGGAGGACAGGGAGCCAAAAACATTCAGTACTTC.

V and J are TRBV6-1 and TRBJ2-7; possible D gene TRBD2, 6 bases. The germline CDR1 and CDR2 sequences are MNHNS and SASEGT. V lost 4 bases, J lost 4 bases, and 8 bases lay in between. The CDR3 spans 12 residues. The CDR3 nucleotides read TGTGCCAGCAGTGTCGGGGGATACGAGCAGTACTTC. This gives the protein CASSVGGYEQYF.

This sequence joins TRBV30 and TRBJ2-5, with TRBD2 matching 9 bases. The CDR3 has 15 amino acids. J lost 7 bases, V lost 2 bases, and 11 bases had no gene match. The germline V gene encodes CDR1 GTSNPN and CDR2 SVGIG (reference sequence). Here the CDR3 reads CAWSLELAGSGTQYF. The CDR3, as DNA: TGTGCCTGGAGTTTAGAGCTAGCGGGGAGTGGGACCCAGTACTTC.

The V call is TRBV30, the J call TRBJ2-5; the D is unclear. Deletions cut 2 bases from V and 2 bases from J, with 9 bases between. CDR1 and CDR2 (germline): GTSNPN, SVGIG (reference sequence). This CDR3 comprises 13 residues. The CDR3 region has the DNA TGTGCCTGGAGTACCCAGGTTCAAGAGACCCAGTACTTC. This gives the protein CAWSTQVQETQYF.

This clone turned up a few times. The chain employs TRBV7-3 and TRBJ2-2, with D perhaps TRBD1 (5 bases). The CDR3 sequence is 13 residues long. Deletions cut 5 bases from V and 6 bases from J, with 10 bases between. Germline assignment: CDR1 SGHTA and CDR2 FQGTGA. The CDR3 here is CASSVDTPGELFF. The CDR3 coding sequence is TGTGCCAGCAGCGTGGACACTCCCGGGGAGCTGTTTTTT.

The gene calls are TRBV7-9 and TRBJ2-5; TRBD2 matches at 9 bases. The CDR3 is 15 amino acids. Germline CDR1 is SEHNR and CDR2 is FQNEAQ (reference sequence). V shed 0 bases, J shed 5 bases, and the junction held 4 bases outside the gene matches. The CDR3 loop reads CASSLAVAGVETQYF. DNA for the CDR3: TGTGCCAGCAGCTTAGCGGTAGCGGGAGTGGAGACCCAGTACTTC.

J is TRBJ2-7 and V is TRBV11-2; the match to TRBD2 covers 10 bases. After removal of 2 bases from V and 5 bases from J, the junction contained 9 bases not matched to a gene. Germline CDR1 is SGHAT and CDR2 is FQNNGV. This CDR3 comprises 16 residues. CDR3 nucleotide sequence: TGTGCCAGCAGCTTATCAAGCCGGCTAGCGGGAGACGAGCAGTACTTC. Translation gives CASSLSSRLAGDEQYF.